This TCR beta chain was profiled in a study of shared clonotypes between healthy human individuals. An assay was performed, and its level was deep. The method was immunoSEQ multiplex PCR; TCRdb's version includes in-frame clones alone and lacks a portion of them. The profile shows 2,500,000 or so clones, 85% to 95% of them singletons. Worth noting for this clone: Its antigen is not known.

V trimming: 9 bases; J trimming: 5 bases; junction bases outside the gene matches: 10. Germline CDR1 reads MNHNY; CDR2 reads SVGAGI (reference sequence). The CDR3 is made up of 14 amino acids. Both subsets, CD45RA+ naive and CD45RA-negative memory, were split from the CD4+ cells. Whole-study results and caveats: In having few donors, the study represented limited genetic and exposure-history diversity.

V and J are TRBV6-6 and TRBJ2-7; TRBD1 aligns across 10 bases. This TCR came from a man aged 18 to 35 in good health. Source material: naive CD4+ T cells sorted from blood. Subset indicated: CD45RA+ positively selected. The CDR3 is CARIYPGQGNEQYF. CDR3 DNA sequence: TGTGCCAGAATTTACCCGGGACAGGGGAACGAGCAGTACTTC.